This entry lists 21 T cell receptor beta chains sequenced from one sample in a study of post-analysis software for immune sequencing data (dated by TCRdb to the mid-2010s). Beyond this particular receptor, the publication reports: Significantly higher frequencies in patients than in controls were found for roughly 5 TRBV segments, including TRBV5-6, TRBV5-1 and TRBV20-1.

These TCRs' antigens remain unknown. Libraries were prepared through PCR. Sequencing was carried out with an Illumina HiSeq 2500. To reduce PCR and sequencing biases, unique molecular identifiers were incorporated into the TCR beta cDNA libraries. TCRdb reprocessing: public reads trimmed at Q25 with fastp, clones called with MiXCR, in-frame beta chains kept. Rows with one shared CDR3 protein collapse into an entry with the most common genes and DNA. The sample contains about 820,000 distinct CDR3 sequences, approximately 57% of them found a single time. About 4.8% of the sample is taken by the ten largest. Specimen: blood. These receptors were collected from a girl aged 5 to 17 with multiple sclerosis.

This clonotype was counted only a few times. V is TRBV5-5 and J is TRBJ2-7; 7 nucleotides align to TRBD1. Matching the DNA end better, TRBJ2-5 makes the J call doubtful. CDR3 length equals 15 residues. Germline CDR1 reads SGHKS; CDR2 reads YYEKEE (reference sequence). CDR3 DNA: TGTGCCAGCAGCTCAGAACCACAGGGGCGAGAGACCCAGTACTTC. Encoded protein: CASSSEPQGRETQYF.

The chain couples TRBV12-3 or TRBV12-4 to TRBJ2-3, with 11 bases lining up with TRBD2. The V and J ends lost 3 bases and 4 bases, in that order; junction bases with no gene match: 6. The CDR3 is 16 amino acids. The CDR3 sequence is CASSFELAGAPDTQYF. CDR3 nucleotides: TGTGCCAGCAGTTTCGAACTAGCGGGAGCTCCAGATACGCAGTATTTT.

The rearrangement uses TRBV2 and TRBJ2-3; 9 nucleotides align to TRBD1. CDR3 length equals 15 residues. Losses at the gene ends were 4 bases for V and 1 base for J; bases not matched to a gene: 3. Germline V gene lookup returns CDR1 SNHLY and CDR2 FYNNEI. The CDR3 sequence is CASSGRQGGTDTQYF. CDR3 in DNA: TGTGCCAGCAGTGGACGACAGGGGGGCACAGATACGCAGTATTTT.

CDR3 protein: CASSMGQDPVEGSPLHF. CDR3 DNA sequence: TGTGCCAGCTCAATGGGACAGGACCCTGTCGAAGGTTCACCCCTCCACTTT. This chain uses TRBV7-9 with TRBJ1-6, with 8 bases that match TRBD1. CDR3 length equals 17 residues. Unmatched junction bases numbered 18, after V lost 8 bases and J lost 9 bases. CDR1 is SEHNR, CDR2 FQNEAQ, per germline (reference sequence).

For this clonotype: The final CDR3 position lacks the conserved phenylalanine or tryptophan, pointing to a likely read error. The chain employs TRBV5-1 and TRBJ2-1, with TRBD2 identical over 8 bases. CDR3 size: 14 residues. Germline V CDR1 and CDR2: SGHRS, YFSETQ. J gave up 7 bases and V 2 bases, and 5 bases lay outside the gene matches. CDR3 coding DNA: TGCGCCAGCAGCTTTGCCTCGGGGGGGAATGAGCAGTTCTGC. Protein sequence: CASSFASGGNEQFC.

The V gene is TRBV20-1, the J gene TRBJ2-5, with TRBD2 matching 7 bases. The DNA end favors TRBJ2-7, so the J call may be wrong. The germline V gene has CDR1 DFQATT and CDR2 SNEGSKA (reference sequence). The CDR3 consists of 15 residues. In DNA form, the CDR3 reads TGCAGTGCTGGTTCTCGACTAGCCCTGTCCTACGAGCAGTACTTC. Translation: CSAGSRLALSYEQYF.

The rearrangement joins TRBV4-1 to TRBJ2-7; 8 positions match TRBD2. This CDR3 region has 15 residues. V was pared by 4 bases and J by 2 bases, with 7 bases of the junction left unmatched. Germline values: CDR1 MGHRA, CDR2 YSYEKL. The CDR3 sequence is CASSPGGSWAYEQYF. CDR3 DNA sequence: TGCGCCAGCAGCCCGGGGGGGAGTTGGGCCTACGAGCAGTACTTC.

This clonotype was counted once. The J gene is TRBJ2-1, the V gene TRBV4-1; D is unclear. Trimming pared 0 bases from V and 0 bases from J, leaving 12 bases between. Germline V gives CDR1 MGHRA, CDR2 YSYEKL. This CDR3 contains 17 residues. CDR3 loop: CASSQEAGLSSYNEQFF. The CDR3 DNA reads TGCGCCAGCAGCCAAGAGGCTGGTCTATCCTCCTACAATGAGCAGTTCTTC.

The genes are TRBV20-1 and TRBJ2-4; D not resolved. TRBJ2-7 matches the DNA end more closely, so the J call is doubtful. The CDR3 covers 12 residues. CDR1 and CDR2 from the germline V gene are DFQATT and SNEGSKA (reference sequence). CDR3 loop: CSARALVYEQYF. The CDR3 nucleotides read TGCAGTGCTAGAGCATTGGTCTACGAGCAGTACTTC.

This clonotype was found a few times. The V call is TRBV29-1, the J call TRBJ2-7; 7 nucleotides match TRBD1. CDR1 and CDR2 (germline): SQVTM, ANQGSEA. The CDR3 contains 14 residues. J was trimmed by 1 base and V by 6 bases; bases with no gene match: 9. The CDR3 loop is CSVTGTEYSYEQYF. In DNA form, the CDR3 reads TGCAGCGTCACCGGGACAGAGTATTCCTACGAGCAGTACTTC.

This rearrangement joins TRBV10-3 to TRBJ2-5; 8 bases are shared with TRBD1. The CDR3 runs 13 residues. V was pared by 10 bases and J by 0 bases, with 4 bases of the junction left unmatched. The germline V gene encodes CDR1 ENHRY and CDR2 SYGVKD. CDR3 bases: TGTGCCAGCAACAGGGGGTACCAAGAGACCCAGTACTTC. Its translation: CASNRGYQETQYF.

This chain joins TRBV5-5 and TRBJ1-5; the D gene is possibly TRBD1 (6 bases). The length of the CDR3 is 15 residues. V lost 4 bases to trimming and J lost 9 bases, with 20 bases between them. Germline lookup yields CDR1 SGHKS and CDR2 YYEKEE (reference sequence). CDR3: CASSRTDSRTLPQHF. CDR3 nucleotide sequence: TGTGCCAGCAGCCGAACGGACAGCCGGACTTTGCCCCAGCATTTT. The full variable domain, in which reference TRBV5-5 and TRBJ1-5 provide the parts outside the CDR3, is DAGVTQSPTHLIKTRGQQVTLRCSPISGHKSVSWYQQVLGQGPQFIFQYYEKEERGRGNFPDRFSARQFPNYSSELNVNALLLGDSALYLCASSRTDSRTLPQHFGDGTRLSIL.

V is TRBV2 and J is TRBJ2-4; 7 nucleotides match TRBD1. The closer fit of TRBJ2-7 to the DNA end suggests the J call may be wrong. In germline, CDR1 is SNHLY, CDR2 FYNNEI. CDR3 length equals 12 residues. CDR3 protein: CALLGQPYEQYF. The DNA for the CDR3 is TGTGCCCTGCTGGGACAGCCCTACGAGCAGTACTTC.

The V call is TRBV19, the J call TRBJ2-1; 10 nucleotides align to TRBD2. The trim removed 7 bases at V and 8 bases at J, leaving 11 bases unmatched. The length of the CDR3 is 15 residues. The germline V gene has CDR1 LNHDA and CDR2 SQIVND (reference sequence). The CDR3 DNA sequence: TGTGCCAGTACCGGGACTAGCGTGAGCCTAGATGAGCAGTTCTTC. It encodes CASTGTSVSLDEQFF.

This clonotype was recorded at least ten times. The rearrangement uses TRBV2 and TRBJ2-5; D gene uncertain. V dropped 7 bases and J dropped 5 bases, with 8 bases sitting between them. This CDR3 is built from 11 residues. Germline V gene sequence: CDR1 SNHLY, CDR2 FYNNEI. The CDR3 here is CASTGWETQYF. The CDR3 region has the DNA TGTGCCAGCACAGGTTGGGAGACCCAGTACTTC.

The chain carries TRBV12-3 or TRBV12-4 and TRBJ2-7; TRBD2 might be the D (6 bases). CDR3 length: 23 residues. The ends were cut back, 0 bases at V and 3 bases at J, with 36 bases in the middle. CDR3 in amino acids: CASSLATSPWVGWEASRVYEQYF. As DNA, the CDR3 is TGTGCCAGCAGTTTAGCCACCTCCCCCTGGGTGGGGTGGGAGGCCAGTAGAGTCTACGAGCAGTACTTC.

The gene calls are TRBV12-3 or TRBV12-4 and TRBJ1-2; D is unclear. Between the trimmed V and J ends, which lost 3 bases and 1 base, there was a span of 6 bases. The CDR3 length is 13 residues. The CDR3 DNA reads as TGTGCCAGCAGTTTCGAGGATAACTATGGCTACACCTTC. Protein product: CASSFEDNYGYTF.

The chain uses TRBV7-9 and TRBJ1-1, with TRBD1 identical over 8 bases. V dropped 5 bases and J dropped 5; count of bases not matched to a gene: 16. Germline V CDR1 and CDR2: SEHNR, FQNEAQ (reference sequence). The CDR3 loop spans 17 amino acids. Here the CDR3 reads CASSGRTGSSFGTEAFF. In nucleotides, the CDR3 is TGTGCCAGCAGCGGACGGACAGGGTCTTCGTTTGGAACTGAAGCTTTCTTT.

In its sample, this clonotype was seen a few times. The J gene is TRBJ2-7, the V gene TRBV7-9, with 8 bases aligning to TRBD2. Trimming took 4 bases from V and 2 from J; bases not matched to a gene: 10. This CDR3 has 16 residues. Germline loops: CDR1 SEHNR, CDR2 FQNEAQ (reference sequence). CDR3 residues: CASSYSPGLGAYEQYF. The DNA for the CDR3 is TGTGCCAGCAGCTATTCCCCGGGACTAGGAGCCTACGAGCAGTACTTC.

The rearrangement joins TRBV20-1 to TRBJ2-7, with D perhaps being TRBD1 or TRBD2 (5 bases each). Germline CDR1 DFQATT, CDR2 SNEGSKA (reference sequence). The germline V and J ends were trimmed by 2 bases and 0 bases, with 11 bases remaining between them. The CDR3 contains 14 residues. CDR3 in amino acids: CSARKGPLSYEQYF. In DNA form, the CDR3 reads TGCAGTGCTAGAAAGGGACCGCTCTCCTACGAGCAGTACTTC.

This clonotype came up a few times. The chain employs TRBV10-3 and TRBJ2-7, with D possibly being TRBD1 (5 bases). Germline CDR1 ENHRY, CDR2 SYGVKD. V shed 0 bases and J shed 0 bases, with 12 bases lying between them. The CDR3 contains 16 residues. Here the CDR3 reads CAISESETVPSYEQYF. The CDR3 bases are TGTGCCATCAGTGAGTCCGAGACAGTCCCCTCCTACGAGCAGTACTTC.